These 25 T cell receptor beta chains share one sample of origin, sequenced in a study of T cells in Graves' hyperthyroidism and ophthalmopathy. RNA transcripts gave rise to amplified TCR beta CDR3 regions. HTBI primers drove first-round RT-PCR of the TCR CDR3. TCRdb independently ran MiXCR on the multiplex PCR reads; one entry per CDR3 protein. The sample consists of about 640,000 distinct CDR3 sequences, less than 25% of them appearing once. The sequenced sample consisted of blood. All receptors derive from a man younger than 45 with Graves' ophthalmopathy.

V usage is TRBV6-1 and J usage is TRBJ2-6; 8 bases match TRBD1. The CDR3 totals 17 residues. Germline V gene lookup returns CDR1 MNHNS and CDR2 SASEGT. V lost 3 bases, J lost 1 base, and 5 bases stayed unmatched. The CDR3 loop reads CASSEETGVSGANVLTF. The DNA of the CDR3 is TGTGCCAGCAGTGAGGAGACAGGGGTATCTGGGGCCAACGTCCTGACTTTC.

This clonotype was detected only a few times. The rearrangement links TRBV3-1 to TRBJ2-1; TRBD1 matches 9 bases. The V gene end was trimmed by 1 base and the J gene end by 9 bases; junction bases not matched to a gene: 4. The CDR3 covers 14 residues. Germline-derived CDR1 and CDR2 are LGHDT and YNNKEL (reference sequence). In nucleotides, the CDR3 is TGTGCCAGCAGCCAAGGACAGGGGGGTGTTGAGCAGTTCTTC. Encoded protein: CASSQGQGGVEQFF.

This clonotype was found many times. The chain carries TRBV27 and TRBJ2-2, with TRBD2 identical over 7 bases. Germline V gives CDR1 MNHEY, CDR2 SMNVEV (reference sequence). The CDR3 is made up of 14 amino acids. V shed 6 bases, J shed 4 bases, and the junction held 5 bases outside the gene matches. The CDR3 bases are TGTGCCAGCAGGGCGGGGAGGGCCACCGGGGAGCTGTTTTTT. This translates into CASRAGRATGELFF.

Many counts were recorded for this clonotype. The chain employs TRBV11-2 and TRBJ2-2; TRBD1 matches at 7 bases. J gave up 4 bases and V 4 bases, and 9 bases lay outside the gene matches. CDR3 length equals 16 residues. Germline assignment: CDR1 SGHAT and CDR2 FQNNGV. This chain's CDR3 is CASSSKTGTSTGELFF. CDR3 sequence (DNA): TGTGCCAGCAGCTCAAAGACAGGGACGAGCACCGGGGAGCTGTTTTTT.

Note on this clonotype: A read error may explain this, as a much larger clone is one base away. Likely a read error: the CDR3 ends without its conserved phenylalanine or tryptophan. The rearrangement uses TRBV5-1 and TRBJ2-7, with 7 bases fitting TRBD1. The J segment lost 0 bases and the V segment lost 1 base, leaving 10 bases of the junction unmatched. The CDR3 sequence is 17 residues long. CDR1 and CDR2 from the germline V gene are SGHRS and YFSETQ. CDR3 coding DNA: TGCGCCAGCAGCTTGACGGGACAGCCTACCCACTCCTACGAGCAGTACTCC. Encoded protein: CASSLTGQPTHSYEQYS.

This clonotype has at least ten counts. This chain joins TRBV7-2 and TRBJ2-7; 8 bases are a match to TRBD1. The V and J ends lost 0 bases and 3 bases, in that order; junction bases with no gene match: 4. Germline-derived CDR1 and CDR2 are SGHTA and FQGNSA. The CDR3 sequence is 15 residues long. The CDR3 loop reads CASSLAWGTGYEQYF. DNA of the CDR3: TGTGCCAGCAGCTTAGCGTGGGGGACAGGCTACGAGCAGTACTTC. Supplemented by reference TRBV7-2 and TRBJ2-7, the full variable domain reads GAGVSQSPSNKVTEKGKDVELRCDPISGHTALYWYRQSLGQGLEFLIYFQGNSAPDKSGLPSDRFSAERTGGSVSTLTIQRTQQEDSAVYLCASSLAWGTGYEQYFGPGTRLTVT.

This chain joins TRBV2 and TRBJ2-2, with D uncertain. V lost 4 bases and J lost 6, with 6 bases in between. Germline assignment: CDR1 SNHLY and CDR2 FYNNEI. This CDR3 region has 12 residues. The CDR3 DNA is TGTGCCAGCAGTGCATGGGCCGGGGAGCTGTTTTTT. Translated: CASSAWAGELFF. The full variable domain, rest sourced from reference TRBV2 and TRBJ2-2, is EPEVTQTPSHQVTQMGQEVILRCVPISNHLYFYWYRQILGQKVEFLVSFYNNEISEKSEIFDDQFSVERPDGSNFTLKIRSTKLEDSAMYFCASSAWAGELFFGEGSRLTVL.

This clonotype was recorded at least ten times. V is TRBV6-6 and J is TRBJ1-1, with TRBD1 matching over 10 bases. This CDR3 has 16 amino acids. J lost 3 bases, V lost 4 bases, and 8 bases had no gene match. Germline values: CDR1 MNHNY, CDR2 SVGAGI (reference sequence). CDR3 DNA sequence: TGTGCCAGCAGTTTTGGGACAGGGGTGAGGGACACTGAAGCTTTCTTT. Residues: CASSFGTGVRDTEAFF.

This clonotype was observed many times. The rearrangement joins TRBV7-9 to TRBJ2-5; D gene ambiguous. Germline CDR1 reads SEHNR; CDR2 reads FQNEAQ (reference sequence). The CDR3 is made up of 13 amino acids. With 1 base removed from V and 5 bases from J, the gap between germline ends came to 8 bases. The CDR3 sequence: CASSLGAAETQYF. CDR3 sequence (DNA): TGTGCCAGCAGCTTAGGGGCCGCGGAGACCCAGTACTTC.

In its sample, this clonotype was seen many times. The chain is built from TRBV11-2 and TRBJ2-1; D is perhaps TRBD1 or TRBD2 (5 bases each). Germline V CDR1 and CDR2: SGHAT, FQNNGV. The V and J ends lost 5 bases and 6 bases respectively, with 14 bases between them. The length of the CDR3 is 14 residues. The DNA for the CDR3 is TGTGCCAGCAGCGGGGGTAGCCTTACCAATGAGCAGTTCTTC. It codes for CASSGGSLTNEQFF.

The chain is built from TRBV9 and TRBJ2-3, with TRBD2 identical over 7 bases. The J segment lost 0 bases and the V segment lost 2 bases, leaving 3 bases of the junction unmatched. The V gene's germline CDR1 is SGDLS and CDR2 YYNGEE. The CDR3 length is 15 residues. The CDR3 here is CASSVGGDSTDTQYF. The CDR3 nucleotides read TGTGCCAGCAGCGTGGGGGGGGACAGCACAGATACGCAGTATTTT.

A few counts support this clonotype. This chain connects TRBV20-1 to TRBJ2-7, with 8 bases aligning to TRBD1. Germline V gene lookup returns CDR1 DFQATT and CDR2 SNEGSKA (reference sequence). V lost 3 bases to trimming and J lost 3 bases; unmatched junction nucleotides: 4. The CDR3 totals 13 residues. The CDR3 sequence: CSARGTGIYEQYF. The DNA for the CDR3 is TGCAGTGCTAGGGGGACAGGAATCTACGAGCAGTACTTC.

This clonotype was seen only a few times. The V call is TRBV6-1, the J call TRBJ1-6; 8 bases match TRBD1. The CDR3 has 14 residues. V trimming: 3 bases; J trimming: 10 bases; junction bases outside the gene matches: 5. Germline CDR1 MNHNS, CDR2 SASEGT. The CDR3 region is CASSDQGAQSPLHF. The CDR3, as DNA: TGTGCCAGCAGTGATCAGGGGGCGCAATCACCCCTCCACTTT.

This clonotype was picked up a small number of times. This rearrangement joins TRBV7-3 to TRBJ2-1, with D tentatively TRBD2 (5 bases). Germline lookup yields CDR1 SGHTA and CDR2 FQGTGA. CDR3 length equals 16 residues. Trimming cost V 2 bases and J 5 bases, with 16 bases left between them. DNA for the CDR3: TGTGCCAGCAGCTTACCCTGGAGCGGCCCTAACAATGAGCAGTTCTTC. The encoded protein is CASSLPWSGPNNEQFF.

Comment on this clonotype: One end of the junction fails to match germline, which may point to a read error. The rearrangement joins TRBV18 to TRBJ2-5; possibly TRBD2 for D (5 bases). Germline V gives CDR1 KGHSH, CDR2 LQKENI. This CDR3 comprises 14 residues. The CDR3 DNA sequence: TGTGCCAGCTCACTGAGCGGTAACCAAGAGACCCGGTACTTC. As protein: CASSLSGNQETRYF.

Note on this clonotype: A much larger clone is a single base away; this may be a read error. This rearrangement joins TRBV6-5 to TRBJ2-7, with D unclear. The CDR3 has 11 residues. Germline assignment: CDR1 MNHEY and CDR2 SVGAGI. With 4 bases removed from V and 6 bases from J, the gap between germline ends came to 7 bases. The CDR3 sequence is CASSSWGEQYF. CDR3 nucleotides: TGTGCCAGCAGTTCATGGGGCGAGCAGTACTTC.

The chain carries TRBV20-1 and TRBJ2-7, with D unclear. This CDR3 is built from 16 residues. Per germline, CDR1 DFQATT and CDR2 SNEGSKA (reference sequence). With 2 bases removed from V and 6 bases from J, the gap between germline ends came to 23 bases. CDR3 sequence reads: CSARKWAVNERSEQYF. CDR3 coding DNA: TGCAGTGCTAGAAAATGGGCAGTCAACGAAAGGTCCGAGCAGTACTTC.

This chain joins TRBV5-1 and TRBJ1-1, with D perhaps TRBD1 (5 bases). The CDR3 runs 13 residues. Per germline, CDR1 SGHRS and CDR2 YFSETQ. The V end lost 4 bases, the J end lost 3 bases, and 10 bases lay between the germline ends. For the CDR3, the DNA is TGCGCCAGCAGCCAGTTAGGGGACACTGAAGCTTTCTTT. This translates into CASSQLGDTEAFF.

A few counts support this clonotype. The chain combines TRBV19 with TRBJ1-1; 7 bases are shared with TRBD1. Germline values: CDR1 LNHDA, CDR2 SQIVND (reference sequence). The CDR3 length is 14 residues. V was clipped by 3 bases and J by 6 bases; unmatched bases: 7. CDR3 in DNA: TGTGCCAGTAGTATGCCAGGGGGTCGGGCTGAAGCTTTCTTT. Its protein is CASSMPGGRAEAFF.

This clonotype has ten or more counts. The rearrangement joins TRBV7-9 to TRBJ2-2; no firm D call. Trimming removed 11 bases at V and 3 bases at J, with 10 bases between. The CDR3 runs 12 residues. CDR1 and CDR2 (germline): SEHNR, FQNEAQ (reference sequence). The CDR3 sequence is CAATWDTGELFF. CDR3 sequence (DNA): TGTGCCGCCACCTGGGACACCGGGGAGCTGTTTTTT.

This clonotype was recorded at least ten times. The genes are TRBV2 and TRBJ2-3; 9 bases agree with TRBD2. V dropped 6 bases and J dropped 0; count of bases not matched to a gene: 4. Looked up from germline, CDR1 is SNHLY and CDR2 is FYNNEI. This CDR3 is built from 15 residues. The CDR3 loop reads CASREREASTDTQYF. The CDR3 DNA follows: TGTGCCAGCAGAGAGCGGGAGGCAAGCACAGATACGCAGTATTTT.

This clonotype was picked up many times. The chain has TRBV7-9 and TRBJ2-5, with 8 bases lining up with TRBD1. The CDR3 consists of 16 residues. With V trimmed by 3 bases and J by 4 bases, 10 bases remained unmatched. The germline CDR1 and CDR2 sequences are SEHNR and FQNEAQ (reference sequence). CDR3 protein: CASSFGQGRGGETQYF. The CDR3 DNA follows: TGTGCCAGCAGCTTCGGACAGGGAAGAGGTGGAGAGACCCAGTACTTC.

In its sample, this clonotype was seen many times. The CDR3 region has the DNA TGTGCCAGCAGTGAATGGGGGTTGAGCTCCTACAATGAGCAGTTCTTC. It is translated as CASSEWGLSSYNEQFF. V is TRBV6-1 and J is TRBJ2-1, with D perhaps being TRBD1 or TRBD2 (5 bases each). The germline V and J ends were trimmed by 2 bases and 0 bases, with 11 bases remaining between them. Germline V gene lookup returns CDR1 MNHNS and CDR2 SASEGT. CDR3 size: 16 residues.

Only one count was recorded for this clonotype. This chain uses TRBV4-3 with TRBJ2-1, with TRBD1 identical over 8 bases. The CDR3 contains 15 residues. Germline-derived CDR1 and CDR2 are LGHNA and YSLEER. The V gene end was trimmed by 3 bases and the J gene end by 4 bases; junction bases not matched to a gene: 5. The CDR3 DNA sequence: TGCGCCAGCAGCCATCGGACAGGGTTTTACAATGAGCAGTTCTTC. Residues: CASSHRTGFYNEQFF.

At least ten counts were recorded for this clonotype. J is TRBJ1-1 and V is TRBV5-1; D unclear. Germline V gene lookup returns CDR1 SGHRS and CDR2 YFSETQ. The CDR3 extends over 15 amino acids. V shed 2 bases and J shed 0 bases, with 11 bases lying between them. The CDR3 loop reads CASSLPGTMNTEAFF. CDR3 nucleotide sequence: TGCGCCAGCAGCTTACCGGGTACTATGAACACTGAAGCTTTCTTT.